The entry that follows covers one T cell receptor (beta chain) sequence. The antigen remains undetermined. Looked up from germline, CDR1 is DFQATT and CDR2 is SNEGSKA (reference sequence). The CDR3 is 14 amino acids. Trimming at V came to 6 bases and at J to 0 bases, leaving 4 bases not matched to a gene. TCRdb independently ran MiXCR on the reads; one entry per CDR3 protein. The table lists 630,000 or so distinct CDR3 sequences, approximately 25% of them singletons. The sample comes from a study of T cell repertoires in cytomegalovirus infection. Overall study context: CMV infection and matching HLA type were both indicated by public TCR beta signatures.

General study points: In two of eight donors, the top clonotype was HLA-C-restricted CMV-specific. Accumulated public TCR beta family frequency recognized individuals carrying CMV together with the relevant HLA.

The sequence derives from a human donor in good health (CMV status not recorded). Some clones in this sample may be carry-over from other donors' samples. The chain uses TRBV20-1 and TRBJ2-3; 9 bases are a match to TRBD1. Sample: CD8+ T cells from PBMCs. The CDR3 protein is CSARDRDSTDTQYF. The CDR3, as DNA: TGCAGTGCGCGGGACAGGGATAGCACAGATACGCAGTATTTT.